The present entry profiles one T cell receptor (beta chain) with its context. What this receptor recognizes is not known. No qualities accompany the bases; no much larger clone lies one base away. The sample originates from a study of T cell repertoires in cytomegalovirus infection (dated by TCRdb to 2018 to 2020). Study-wide context: Donor HLA type was relevant to the analysis, as public TCR beta signatures indicated carriage of CMV infection together with the matching HLA type. The full study reports these points: The ex vivo response was dominated by HLA-C-restricted CMV-specific TCR beta clonotypes, which also provided the single most frequent clonotype in two of eight donors. In both this cohort and an independent cohort of some 370 donors, the cumulative frequency of public TCR beta family members distinguished carriers of CMV infection plus the relevant HLA type.

Trimming removed 7 bases from V and 3 bases from J; the gene matches leave 3 bases unexplained. CDR1 and CDR2 (SGHVS, FNYEAQ) derive from the germline V gene. The CDR3 sequence holds 13 residues, the cysteine and phenylalanine included. Only CDR3 DNA remains: 39 bases, in frame from the first base. The sequencer was an Illumina HiSeq 1500. TCRdb reran the public reads through fastp at Q25 and MiXCR, keeping productive beta chains. Entries are consolidated by CDR3 protein sequence, retaining the most common genes and DNA. The sample table lists 150,000 to 200,000 distinct CDR3 sequences, about 15% of them with a count of one. Of the sample, roughly 24% is held by the ten largest clones.

Specimen: CD8+ T cells from PBMCs. The receptor was isolated from a human donor in good health (CMV status not recorded). Some clones in this sample may be carry-over from other donors' samples. Recombination linked TRBV7-6 to TRBJ2-1, and TRBD2 aligns with 7 junction nucleotides. CDR3 loop: CASTREGYNEQFF. The DNA sequence is given as TGTGCCAGCACCAGGGAGGGCTACAATGAGCAGTTCTTC.